This T cell receptor beta chain appears in the sequencing data of a study of post-analysis software for immune sequencing data. For the study at large: As for disease course, relapsing-remitting, secondary progressive and progressive-relapsing multiple sclerosis were all included.

V shed 6 bases and J shed 1 base, with 6 bases lying between them. The CDR3 runs 12 residues. Unique molecular identifiers tagged the TCR beta cDNA libraries. Via MiXCR, TCRdb re-called the PCR reads, giving one row per CDR3 protein. The table includes approximately 730,000 distinct CDR3 sequences, 35% to 55% detected once. As regards this clonotype: Its antigen remains unknown.

Study conclusions and caveats: Included in a set of five TRBV segments more frequent in patients than controls were TRBV5-6, TRBV5-1 and TRBV20-1. Comparison with controls showed significantly lower normalized Chao1 diversity in multiple sclerosis patients.

This chain uses TRBV12-3 or TRBV12-4 with TRBJ2-5; D not certain. Sequenced input: blood. This TCR came from a girl between 10 and 17 years old with multiple sclerosis. This CDR3 is CASSEIQETQYF. CDR3 nucleotide sequence: TGTGCCAGCAGCGAGATCCAAGAGACCCAGTACTTC.